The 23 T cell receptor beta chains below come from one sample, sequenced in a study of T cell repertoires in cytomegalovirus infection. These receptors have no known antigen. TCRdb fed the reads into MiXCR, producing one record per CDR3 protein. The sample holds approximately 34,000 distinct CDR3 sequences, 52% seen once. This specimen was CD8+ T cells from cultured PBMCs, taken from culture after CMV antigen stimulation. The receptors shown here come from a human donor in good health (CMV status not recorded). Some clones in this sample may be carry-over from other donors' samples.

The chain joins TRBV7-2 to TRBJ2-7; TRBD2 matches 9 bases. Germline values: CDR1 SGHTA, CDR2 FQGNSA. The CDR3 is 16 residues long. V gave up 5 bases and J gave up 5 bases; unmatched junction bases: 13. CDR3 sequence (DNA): TGTGCCAGCAGCCGGTCGGGGCTAGCGGGATCCCACGAGCAGTACTTC. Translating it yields CASSRSGLAGSHEQYF.

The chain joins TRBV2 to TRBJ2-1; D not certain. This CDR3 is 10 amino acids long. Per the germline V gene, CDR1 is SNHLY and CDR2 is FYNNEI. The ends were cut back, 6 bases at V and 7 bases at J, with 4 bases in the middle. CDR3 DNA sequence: TGTGCCAGCAGAACAAATGAGCAGTTCTTC. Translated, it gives CASRTNEQFF.

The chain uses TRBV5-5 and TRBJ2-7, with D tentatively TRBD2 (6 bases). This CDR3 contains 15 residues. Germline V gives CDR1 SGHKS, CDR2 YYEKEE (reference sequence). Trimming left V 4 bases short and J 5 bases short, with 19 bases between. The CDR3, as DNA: TGTGCCAGCAGCCCTCTTGGCGGGACCTACGACGAGCAGTACTTC. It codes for CASSPLGGTYDEQYF.

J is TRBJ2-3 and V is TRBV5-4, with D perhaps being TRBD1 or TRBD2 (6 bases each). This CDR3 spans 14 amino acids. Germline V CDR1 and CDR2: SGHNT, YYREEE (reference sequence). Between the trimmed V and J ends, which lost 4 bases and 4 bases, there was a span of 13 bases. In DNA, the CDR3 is TGTGCCAGCAGCCCTTGGGGGGCCCCAGATACGCAGTATTTT. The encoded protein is CASSPWGAPDTQYF.

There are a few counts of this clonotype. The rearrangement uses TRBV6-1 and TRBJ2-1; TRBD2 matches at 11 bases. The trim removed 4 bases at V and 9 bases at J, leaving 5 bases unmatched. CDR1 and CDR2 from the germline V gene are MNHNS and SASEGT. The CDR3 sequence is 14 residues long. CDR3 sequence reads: CASSVSGGAIEQFF. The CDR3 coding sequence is TGTGCCAGCAGTGTTAGCGGGGGGGCAATTGAGCAGTTCTTC.

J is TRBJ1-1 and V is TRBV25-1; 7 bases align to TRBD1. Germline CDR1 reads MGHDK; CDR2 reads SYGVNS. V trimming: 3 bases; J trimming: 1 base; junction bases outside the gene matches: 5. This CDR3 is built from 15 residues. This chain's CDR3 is CASSDYAGGNTEAFF. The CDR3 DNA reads TGTGCCAGCAGTGACTATGCAGGGGGGAACACTGAAGCTTTCTTT.

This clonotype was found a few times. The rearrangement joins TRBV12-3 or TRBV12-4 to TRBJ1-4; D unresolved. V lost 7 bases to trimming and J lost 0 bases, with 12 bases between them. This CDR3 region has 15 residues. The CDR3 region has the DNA TGTGCCAGCACCCCTCTCCTAGCAACTAATGAAAAACTGTTTTTT. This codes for CASTPLLATNEKLFF.

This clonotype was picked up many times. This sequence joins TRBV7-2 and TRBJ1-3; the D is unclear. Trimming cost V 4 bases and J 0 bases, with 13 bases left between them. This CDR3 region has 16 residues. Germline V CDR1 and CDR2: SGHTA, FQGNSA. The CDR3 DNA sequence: TGTGCCAGCAGCTCCCCTATTCTCCCCTCTGGAAACACCATATATTTT. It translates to CASSSPILPSGNTIYF.

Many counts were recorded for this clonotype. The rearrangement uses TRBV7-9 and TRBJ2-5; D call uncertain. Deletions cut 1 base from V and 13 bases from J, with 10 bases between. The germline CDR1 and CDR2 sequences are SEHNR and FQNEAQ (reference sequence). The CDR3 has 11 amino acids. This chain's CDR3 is CASSLDEFLYF. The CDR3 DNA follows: TGTGCCAGCAGCTTAGATGAGTTTCTGTACTTC.

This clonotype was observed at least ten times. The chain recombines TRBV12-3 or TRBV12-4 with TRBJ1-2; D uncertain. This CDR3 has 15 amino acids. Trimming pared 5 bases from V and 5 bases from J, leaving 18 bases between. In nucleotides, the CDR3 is TGTGCCAGCAGTCCGCGGTCCCTCGGGATTTATGGCTACACCTTC. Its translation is CASSPRSLGIYGYTF.

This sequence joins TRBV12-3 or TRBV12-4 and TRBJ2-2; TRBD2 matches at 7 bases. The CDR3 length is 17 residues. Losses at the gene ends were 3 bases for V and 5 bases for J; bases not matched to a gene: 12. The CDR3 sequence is CASSFQFGGVWTGELFF. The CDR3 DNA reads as TGTGCCAGCAGTTTCCAATTTGGGGGGGTCTGGACCGGGGAGCTGTTTTTT.

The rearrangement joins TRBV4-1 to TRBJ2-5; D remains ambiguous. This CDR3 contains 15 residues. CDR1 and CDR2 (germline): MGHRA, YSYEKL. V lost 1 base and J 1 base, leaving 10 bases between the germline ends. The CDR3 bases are TGCGCCAGCAGCCAAGCGGCGAGATCCCAAGAGACCCAGTACTTC. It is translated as CASSQAARSQETQYF.

This CDR3 reads CSVDRTGGSYEQYF. CDR3 bases: TGCAGCGTTGATAGGACAGGGGGCTCCTACGAGCAGTACTTC. V gene TRBV29-1 combines with J gene TRBJ2-7; TRBD1 matches 10 bases. Germline V gives CDR1 SQVTM, CDR2 ANQGSEA. The CDR3 is made up of 14 amino acids. Losses at the gene ends were 3 bases for V and 0 bases for J; bases not matched to a gene: 2.

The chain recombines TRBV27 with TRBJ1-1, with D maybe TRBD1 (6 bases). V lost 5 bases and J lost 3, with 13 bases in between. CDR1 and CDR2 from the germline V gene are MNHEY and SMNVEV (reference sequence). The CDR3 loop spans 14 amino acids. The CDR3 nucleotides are TGTGCCAGCAGTCTTTACAGGGCTGACACTGAAGCTTTCTTT. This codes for CASSLYRADTEAFF.

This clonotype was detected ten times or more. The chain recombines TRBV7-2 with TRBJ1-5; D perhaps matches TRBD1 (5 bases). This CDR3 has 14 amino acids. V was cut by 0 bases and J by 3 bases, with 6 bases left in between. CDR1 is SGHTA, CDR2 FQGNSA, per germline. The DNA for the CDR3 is TGTGCCAGCAGCTTAGCGGGGGTCAATCAGCCCCAGCATTTT. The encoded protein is CASSLAGVNQPQHF.

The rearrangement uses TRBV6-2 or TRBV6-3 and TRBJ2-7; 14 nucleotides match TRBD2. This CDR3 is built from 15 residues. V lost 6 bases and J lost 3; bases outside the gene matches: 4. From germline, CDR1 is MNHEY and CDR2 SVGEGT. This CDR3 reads CASSRTSGGHYEQYF. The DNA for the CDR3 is TGTGCCAGCAGCCGGACTAGCGGGGGGCACTACGAGCAGTACTTC.

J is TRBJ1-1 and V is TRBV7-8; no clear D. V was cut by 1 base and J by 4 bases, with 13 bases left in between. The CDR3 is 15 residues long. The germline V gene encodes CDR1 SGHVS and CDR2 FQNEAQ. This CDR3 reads CASSLDRVRGTEAFF. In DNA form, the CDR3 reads TGTGCCAGCAGCTTAGATAGGGTCCGGGGCACTGAAGCTTTCTTT.

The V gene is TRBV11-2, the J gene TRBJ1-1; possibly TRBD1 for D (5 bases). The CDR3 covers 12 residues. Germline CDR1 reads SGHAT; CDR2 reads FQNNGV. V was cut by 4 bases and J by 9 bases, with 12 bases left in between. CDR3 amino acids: CASSSLGQQAFF. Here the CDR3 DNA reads TGTGCCAGCAGCTCACTGGGGCAGCAAGCTTTCTTT. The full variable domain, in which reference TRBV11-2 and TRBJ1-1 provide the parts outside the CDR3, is EAGVAQSPRYKIIEKRQSVAFWCNPISGHATLYWYQQILGQGPKLLIQFQNNGVVDDSQLPKDRFSAERLKGVDSTLKIQPAKLEDSAVYLCASSSLGQQAFFGQGTRLTVV.

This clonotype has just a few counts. The CDR3 protein is CASSKSAFGNQPQHF. The CDR3 nucleotides are TGTGCCAGCAGCAAGTCGGCTTTTGGCAATCAGCCCCAGCATTTT. The chain recombines TRBV7-2 with TRBJ1-5; D is undetermined. Trimming left V 5 bases short and J 2 bases short, with 13 bases between. The CDR3 extends over 15 amino acids. CDR1 and CDR2 (germline): SGHTA, FQGNSA.

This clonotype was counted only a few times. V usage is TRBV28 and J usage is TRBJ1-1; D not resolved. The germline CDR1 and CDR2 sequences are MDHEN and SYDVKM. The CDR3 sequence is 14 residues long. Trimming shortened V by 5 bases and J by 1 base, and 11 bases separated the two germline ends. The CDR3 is CASSIYGQNTEAFF. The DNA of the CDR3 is TGTGCCAGCAGTATTTACGGGCAGAACACTGAAGCTTTCTTT.

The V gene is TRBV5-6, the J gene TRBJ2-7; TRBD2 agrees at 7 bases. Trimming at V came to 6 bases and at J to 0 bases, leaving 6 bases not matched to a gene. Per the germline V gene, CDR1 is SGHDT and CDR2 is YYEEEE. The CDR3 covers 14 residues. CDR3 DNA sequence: TGTGCCAGCACCCCAGGGACTAACTCCTACGAGCAGTACTTC. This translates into CASTPGTNSYEQYF.

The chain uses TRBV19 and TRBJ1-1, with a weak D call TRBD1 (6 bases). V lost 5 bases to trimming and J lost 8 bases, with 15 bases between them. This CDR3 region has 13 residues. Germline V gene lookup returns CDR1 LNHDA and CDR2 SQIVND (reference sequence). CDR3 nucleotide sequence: TGTGCCAGTAGTCGTACAGGGCTCTCGGAAGCTTTCTTT. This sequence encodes CASSRTGLSEAFF.

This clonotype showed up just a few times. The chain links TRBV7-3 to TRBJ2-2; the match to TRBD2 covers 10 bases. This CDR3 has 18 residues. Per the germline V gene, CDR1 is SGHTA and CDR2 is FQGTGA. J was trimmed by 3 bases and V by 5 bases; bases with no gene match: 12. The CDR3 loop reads CASSIVAGGRPDTGELFF. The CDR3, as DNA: TGTGCCAGCAGCATAGTAGCGGGAGGCCGTCCGGACACCGGGGAGCTGTTTTTT.